This TCR beta chain is drawn from a study of Graves' ophthalmopathy and Graves' hyperthyroidism. Notes on the study in general: Its predictions of ophthalmopathy progression gave the model 55% to 71% sensitivity and approximately 72% specificity.

Concerning this clonotype: Its target is not known.

From RNA, the CDR3 regions of TCR beta chains were amplified and sequenced. Second-round multiplex PCR came after a first-round RT-PCR that employed HTBI primers. TCRdb called the multiplex PCR reads again in MiXCR, with one record for every CDR3 protein. The table includes about 740,000 distinct CDR3 sequences, 35% to 50% detected once. The V gene's germline CDR1 is MNHNS and CDR2 SASEGT. The CDR3 covers 18 residues. Trimming left V 6 bases short and J 0 bases short, with 21 bases between. Material: peripheral blood. The source of this sequence is an adult man with Graves' ophthalmopathy. The chain recombines TRBV6-1 with TRBJ1-5, with D possibly TRBD1 on 5 matching bases. CDR3 sequence: CASSPTVANSDSNQPQHF. In DNA, the CDR3 is TGTGCCAGCAGCCCGACAGTCGCGAACTCCGATAGCAATCAGCCCCAGCATTTT.